A selection of T cell receptor beta chains follows, all from one sample in a study of control samples from healthy donors and cancer patients. Using immunoSEQ multiplex PCR, the repertoire was profiled, and TCRdb retains in-frame clones only, with some absent. The data contain under 80,000 clones, roughly 93% of them singletons. The sample was PBMCs. These receptors originate from a woman aged 40 to 55 with lung cancer. CDR3s include the opening cysteine and the closing phenylalanine or tryptophan. Each record gives: J gene, clone size, CDR3 length, V gene, D gene, CDR3 DNA, CDR3 protein. D genes are given only for firm matches. A clone size is listed for some rows: how often the clone was seen (once, few, many), or a class if it is expanded.

TRBJ1-5 | NA | 15 | TRBV19 | NA | TGTGCCAGTAAGGGGGGGGCAGGGGATAATCAGCCCCAGCATTTT | CASKGGAGDNQPQHF
TRBJ2-3 | NA | 17 | TRBV5-4 | NA | TGTGCCAGCAGCTTGGGGGACTTAGGGACTAGCACAGATACGCAGTATTTT | CASSLGDLGTSTDTQYF
TRBJ2-1 | NA | 14 | TRBV25-1 | TRBD2 | TGTGCCAGCTTGAGCGGGGGCTCCTACAATGAGCAGTTCTTC | CASLSGGSYNEQFF
TRBJ2-7 | NA | 14 | TRBV19 | TRBD1 | TGTGCCAGTAGGGTGACAGGGAGCTCCTACGAGCAGTACTTC | CASRVTGSSYEQYF
TRBJ1-6 | NA | 16 | TRBV7-2 | NA | TGTGCCAGCAGCGTAACGACCGGGACGAATAATTCACCCCTCCACTTT | CASSVTTGTNNSPLHF
TRBJ2-2 | NA | 13 | TRBV12-3/TRBV12-4 | NA | TGTGCCAGCAGTCCGTCAAGGTCCGGGGAGCTGTTTTTT | CASSPSRSGELFF
TRBJ1-1 | once | 15 | TRBV2 | NA | TGTGCCAGCAGCCTTGAGGCAGGGGCCAACACTGAAGCTTTCTTT | CASSLEAGANTEAFF
TRBJ1-1 | once | 12 | TRBV10-3 | NA | TGTGCCATCAAGGGGGATAGGACTGAAGCTTTCTTT | CAIKGDRTEAFF
TRBJ1-2 | NA | 17 | TRBV24-1 | NA | TGTGCCACCAGTGATTTGAAGGGTGGAGGACGGTACTATGGCTACACCTTC | CATSDLKGGGRYYGYTF
TRBJ1-1 | NA | 14 | TRBV6-5 | NA | TGTGCCACCCGCCGGGCCATATCCGGATCTGAAGCTTTCTTT | CATRRAISGSEAFF